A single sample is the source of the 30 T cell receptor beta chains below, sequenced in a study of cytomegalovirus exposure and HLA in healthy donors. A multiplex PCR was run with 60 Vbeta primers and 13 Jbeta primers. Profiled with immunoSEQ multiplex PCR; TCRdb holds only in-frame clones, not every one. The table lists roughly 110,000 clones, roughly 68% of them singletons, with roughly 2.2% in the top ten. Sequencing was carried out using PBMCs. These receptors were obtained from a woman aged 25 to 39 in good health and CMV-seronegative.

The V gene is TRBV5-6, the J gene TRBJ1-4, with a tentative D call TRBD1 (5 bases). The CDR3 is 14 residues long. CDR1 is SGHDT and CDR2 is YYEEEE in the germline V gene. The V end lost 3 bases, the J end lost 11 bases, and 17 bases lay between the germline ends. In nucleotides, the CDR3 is TGTGCCAGCAGCTCCGGGGTGACGGGGGTGAAACTGTTTTTT. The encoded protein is CASSSGVTGVKLFF.

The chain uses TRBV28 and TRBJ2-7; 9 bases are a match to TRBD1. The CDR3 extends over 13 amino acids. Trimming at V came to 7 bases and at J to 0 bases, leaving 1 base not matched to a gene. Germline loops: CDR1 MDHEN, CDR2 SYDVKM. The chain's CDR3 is CASTDRGSYEQYF. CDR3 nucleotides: TGTGCCAGCACGGACAGGGGCTCCTACGAGCAGTACTTC. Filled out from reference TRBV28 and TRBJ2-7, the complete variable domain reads DVKVTQSSRYLVKRTGEKVFLECVQDMDHENMFWYRQDPGLGLRLIYFSYDVKMKEKGDIPEGYSVSREKKERFSLILESASTNQTSMYLCASTDRGSYEQYFGPGTRLTVT.

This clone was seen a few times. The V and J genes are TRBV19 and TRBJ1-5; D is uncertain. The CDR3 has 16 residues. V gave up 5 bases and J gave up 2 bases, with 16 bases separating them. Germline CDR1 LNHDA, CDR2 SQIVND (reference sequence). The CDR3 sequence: CASSFEGRGGNQPQHF. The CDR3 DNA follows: TGTGCCAGTAGTTTCGAGGGCCGCGGGGGCAATCAGCCCCAGCATTTT.

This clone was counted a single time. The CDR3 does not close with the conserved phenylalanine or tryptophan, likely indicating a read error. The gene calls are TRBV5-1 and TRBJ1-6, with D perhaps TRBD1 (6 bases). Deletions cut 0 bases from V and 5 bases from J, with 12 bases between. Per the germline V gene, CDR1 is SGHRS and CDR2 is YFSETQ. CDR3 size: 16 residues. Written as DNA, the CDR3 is TGCGCCAGCAGCTTGGGAGCAGGGGCGGATAATTCACCCCTCCACTTG. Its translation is CASSLGAGADNSPLHL.

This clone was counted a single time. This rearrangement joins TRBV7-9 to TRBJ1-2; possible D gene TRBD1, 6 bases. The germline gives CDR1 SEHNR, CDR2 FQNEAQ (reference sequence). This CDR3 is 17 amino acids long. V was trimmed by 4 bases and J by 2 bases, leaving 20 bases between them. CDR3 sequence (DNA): TGTGCCAGCAGCTCGCCAGTTACAGGGCTGCAAAACTATGGCTACACCTTC. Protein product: CASSSPVTGLQNYGYTF. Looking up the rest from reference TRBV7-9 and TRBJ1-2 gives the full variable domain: DTGVSQNPRHKITKRGQNVTFRCDPISEHNRLYWYRQTLGQGPEFLTYFQNEAQLEKSRLLSDRFSAERPKGSFSTLEIQRTEQGDSAMYLCASSSPVTGLQNYGYTFGSGTRLTVV.

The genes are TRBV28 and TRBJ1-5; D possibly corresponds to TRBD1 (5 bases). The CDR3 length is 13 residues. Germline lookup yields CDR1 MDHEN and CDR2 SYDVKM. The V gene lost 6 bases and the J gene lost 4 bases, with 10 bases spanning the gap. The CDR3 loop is CASRRQYNQPQHF. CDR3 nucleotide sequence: TGTGCCAGCAGACGACAGTATAATCAGCCCCAGCATTTT.

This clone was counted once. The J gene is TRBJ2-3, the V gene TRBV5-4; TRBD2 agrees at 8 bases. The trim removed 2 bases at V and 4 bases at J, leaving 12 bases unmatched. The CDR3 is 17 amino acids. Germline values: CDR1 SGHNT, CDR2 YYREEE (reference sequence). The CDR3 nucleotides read TGTGCCAGCAGCTTAGGAACCCTAGCGGGTTCCGCAGATACGCAGTATTTT. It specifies CASSLGTLAGSADTQYF. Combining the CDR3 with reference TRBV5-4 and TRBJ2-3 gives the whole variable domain ETGVTQSPTHLIKTRGQQVTLRCSSQSGHNTVSWYQQALGQGPQFIFQYYREEENGRGNFPPRFSGLQFPNYSSELNVNALELDDSALYLCASSLGTLAGSADTQYFGPGTRLTVL.

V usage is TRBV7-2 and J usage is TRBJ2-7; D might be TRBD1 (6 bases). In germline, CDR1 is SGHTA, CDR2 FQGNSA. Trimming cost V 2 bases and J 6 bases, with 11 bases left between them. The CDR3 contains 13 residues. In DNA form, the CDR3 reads TGTGCCAGCAGCTTAAAACAGGGTGGCGAGCAGTACTTC. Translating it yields CASSLKQGGEQYF. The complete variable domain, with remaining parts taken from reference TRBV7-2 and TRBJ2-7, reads GAGVSQSPSNKVTEKGKDVELRCDPISGHTALYWYRQSLGQGLEFLIYFQGNSAPDKSGLPSDRFSAERTGGSVSTLTIQRTQQEDSAVYLCASSLKQGGEQYFGPGTRLTVT.

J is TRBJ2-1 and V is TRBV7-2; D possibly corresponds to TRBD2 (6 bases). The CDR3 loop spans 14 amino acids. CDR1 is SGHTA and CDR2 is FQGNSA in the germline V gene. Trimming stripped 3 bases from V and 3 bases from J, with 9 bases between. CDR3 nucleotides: TGTGCCAGCAGCTTCGGGGGAGGCTACAATGAGCAGTTCTTC. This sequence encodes CASSFGGGYNEQFF.

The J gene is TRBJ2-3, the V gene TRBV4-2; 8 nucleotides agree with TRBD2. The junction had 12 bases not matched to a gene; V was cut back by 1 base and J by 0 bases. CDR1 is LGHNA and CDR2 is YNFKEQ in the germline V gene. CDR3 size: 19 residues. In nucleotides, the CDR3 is TGTGCCAGCAGCCAAGGTGTGGCTAGCGGGCCGTCTAGCACAGATACGCAGTATTTT. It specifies CASSQGVASGPSSTDTQYF.

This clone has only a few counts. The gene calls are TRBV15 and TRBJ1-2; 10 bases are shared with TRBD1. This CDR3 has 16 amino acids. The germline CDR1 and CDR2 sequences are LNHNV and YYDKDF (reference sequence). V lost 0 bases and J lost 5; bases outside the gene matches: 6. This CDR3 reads CATSRDQDRGIYGYTF. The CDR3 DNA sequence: TGTGCCACCAGCAGAGACCAGGACAGGGGGATTTATGGCTACACCTTC. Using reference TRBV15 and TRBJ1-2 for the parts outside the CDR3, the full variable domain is DAMVIQNPRYQVTQFGKPVTLSCSQTLNHNVMYWYQQKSSQAPKLLFHYYDKDFNNEADTPDNFQSRRPNTSFCFLDIRSPGLGDTAMYLCATSRDQDRGIYGYTFGSGTRLTVV.

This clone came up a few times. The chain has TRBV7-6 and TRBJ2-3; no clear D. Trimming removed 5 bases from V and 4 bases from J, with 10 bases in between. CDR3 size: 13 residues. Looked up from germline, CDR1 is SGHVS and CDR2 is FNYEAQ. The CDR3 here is CASSPSFADTQYF. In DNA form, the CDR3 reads TGTGCCAGCAGCCCTTCGTTCGCAGATACGCAGTATTTT.

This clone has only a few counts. The CDR3 loop is CASSIPPGQGAHEQYF. The CDR3 bases are TGTGCCAGTAGTATCCCACCGGGACAGGGGGCCCACGAGCAGTACTTC. The chain joins TRBV19 to TRBJ2-7; TRBD1 matches 12 bases. Germline assignment: CDR1 LNHDA and CDR2 SQIVND (reference sequence). The CDR3 extends over 16 amino acids. V was clipped by 3 bases and J by 5 bases; unmatched bases: 8.

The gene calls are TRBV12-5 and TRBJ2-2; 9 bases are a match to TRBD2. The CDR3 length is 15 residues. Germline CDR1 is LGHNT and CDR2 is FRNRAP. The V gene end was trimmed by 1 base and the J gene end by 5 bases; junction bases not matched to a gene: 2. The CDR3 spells CASGLGLAGTGELFF. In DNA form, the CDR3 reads TGTGCTAGTGGTTTGGGGCTAGCGGGAACCGGGGAGCTGTTTTTT.

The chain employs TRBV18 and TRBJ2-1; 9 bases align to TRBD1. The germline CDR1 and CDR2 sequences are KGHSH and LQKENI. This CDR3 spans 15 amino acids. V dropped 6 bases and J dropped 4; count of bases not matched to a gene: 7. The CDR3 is CASSLGTGNYNEQFF. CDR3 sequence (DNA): TGTGCCAGCTCCCTAGGGACAGGGAATTACAATGAGCAGTTCTTC.

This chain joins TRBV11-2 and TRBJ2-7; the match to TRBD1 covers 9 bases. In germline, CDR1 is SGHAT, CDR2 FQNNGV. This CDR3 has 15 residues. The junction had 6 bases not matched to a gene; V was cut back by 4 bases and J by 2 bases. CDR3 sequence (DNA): TGTGCCAGCAGCTCGGGACAGGGCTTAACCTACGAGCAGTACTTC. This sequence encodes CASSSGQGLTYEQYF.

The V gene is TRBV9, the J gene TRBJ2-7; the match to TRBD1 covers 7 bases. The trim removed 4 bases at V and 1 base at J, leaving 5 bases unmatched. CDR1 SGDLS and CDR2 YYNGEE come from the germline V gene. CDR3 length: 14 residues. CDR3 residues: CASSPGQASYEQYF. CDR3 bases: TGTGCCAGCAGCCCCGGACAGGCATCCTACGAGCAGTACTTC.

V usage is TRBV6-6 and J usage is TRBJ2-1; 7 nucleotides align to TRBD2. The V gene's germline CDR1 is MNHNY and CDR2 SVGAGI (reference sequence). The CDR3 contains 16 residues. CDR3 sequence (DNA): TGTGCGTGGGCGGGAGTACACCCCAGCTCCTACAATGAGCAGTTCTTC. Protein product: CAWAGVHPSSYNEQFF.

The CDR3 protein is CASSLLAGGGEQFF. The CDR3 DNA follows: TGTGCCAGCAGCCTACTAGCGGGAGGTGGTGAGCAGTTCTTC. The chain is built from TRBV11-2 and TRBJ2-1, with TRBD2 matching 12 bases. The CDR3 contains 14 residues. CDR1 and CDR2 from the germline V gene are SGHAT and FQNNGV. After removal of 5 bases from V and 9 bases from J, the junction contained 5 bases not matched to a gene. Together with reference TRBV11-2 and TRBJ2-1, the CDR3 gives the full variable domain: EAGVAQSPRYKIIEKRQSVAFWCNPISGHATLYWYQQILGQGPKLLIQFQNNGVVDDSQLPKDRFSAERLKGVDSTLKIQPAKLEDSAVYLCASSLLAGGGEQFFGPGTRLTVL.

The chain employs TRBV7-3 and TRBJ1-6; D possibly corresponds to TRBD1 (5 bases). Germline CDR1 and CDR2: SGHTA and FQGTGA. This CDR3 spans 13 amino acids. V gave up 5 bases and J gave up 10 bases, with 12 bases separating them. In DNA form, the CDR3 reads TGTGCCAGCAGCCAAACACAGGACTCACCCCTCCACTTT. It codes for CASSQTQDSPLHF.

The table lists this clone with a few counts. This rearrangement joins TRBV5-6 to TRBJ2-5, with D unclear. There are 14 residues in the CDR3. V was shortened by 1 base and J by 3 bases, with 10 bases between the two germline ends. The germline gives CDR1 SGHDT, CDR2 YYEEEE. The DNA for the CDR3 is TGTGCCAGCAGCTTGAAGTCTAGAGAAGAGACCCAGTACTTC. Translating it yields CASSLKSREETQYF.

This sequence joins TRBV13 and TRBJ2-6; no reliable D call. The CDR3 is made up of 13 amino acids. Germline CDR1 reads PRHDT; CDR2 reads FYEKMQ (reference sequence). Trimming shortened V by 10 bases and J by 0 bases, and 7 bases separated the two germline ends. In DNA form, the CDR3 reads TGTGCCACCCTTCGCTCTGGGGCCAACGTCCTGACTTTC. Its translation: CATLRSGANVLTF.

The CDR3 bases are TGTGCCAGCAGACAACGGACTAGCGGGAGTACAGATACGCAGTATTTT. Translation: CASRQRTSGSTDTQYF. The chain recombines TRBV11-1 with TRBJ2-3; 13 bases map to TRBD2. J gave up 3 bases and V 6 bases, and 6 bases lay outside the gene matches. CDR3 size: 16 residues. Germline CDR1 SGHAT, CDR2 FQDESV (reference sequence). The full variable domain, in which reference TRBV11-1 and TRBJ2-3 provide the parts outside the CDR3, is EAEVAQSPRYKITEKSQAVAFWCDPISGHATLYWYRQILGQGPELLVQFQDESVVDDSQLPKDRFSAERLKGVDSTLKIQPAELGDSAMYLCASRQRTSGSTDTQYFGPGTRLTVL.

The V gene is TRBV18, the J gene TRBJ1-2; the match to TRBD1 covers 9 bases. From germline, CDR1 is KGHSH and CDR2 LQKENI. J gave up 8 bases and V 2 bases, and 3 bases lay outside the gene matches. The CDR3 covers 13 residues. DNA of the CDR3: TGTGCCAGCTCACCAGGGACAGGGAGAGGCTACACCTTC. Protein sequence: CASSPGTGRGYTF. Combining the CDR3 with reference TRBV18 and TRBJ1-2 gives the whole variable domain NAGVMQNPRHLVRRRGQEARLRCSPMKGHSHVYWYRQLPEEGLKFMVYLQKENIIDESGMPKERFSAEFPKEGPSILRIQQVVRGDSAAYFCASSPGTGRGYTFGSGTRLTVV.

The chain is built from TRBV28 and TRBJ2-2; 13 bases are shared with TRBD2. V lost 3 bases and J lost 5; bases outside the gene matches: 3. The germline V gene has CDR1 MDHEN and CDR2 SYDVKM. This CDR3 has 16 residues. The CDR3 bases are TGTGCCAGCAGTTTTCCGGGACTAGCGGGGACCGGGGAGCTGTTTTTT. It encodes CASSFPGLAGTGELFF. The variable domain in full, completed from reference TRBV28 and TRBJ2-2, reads DVKVTQSSRYLVKRTGEKVFLECVQDMDHENMFWYRQDPGLGLRLIYFSYDVKMKEKGDIPEGYSVSREKKERFSLILESASTNQTSMYLCASSFPGLAGTGELFFGEGSRLTVL.

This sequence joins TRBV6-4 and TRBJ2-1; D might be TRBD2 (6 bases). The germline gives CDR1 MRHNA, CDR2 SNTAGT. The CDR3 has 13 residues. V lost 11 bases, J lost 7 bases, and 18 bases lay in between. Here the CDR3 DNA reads TGTGCCCCCTTTGAGGACTACATTAATGAGCAGTTCTTC. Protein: CAPFEDYINEQFF.

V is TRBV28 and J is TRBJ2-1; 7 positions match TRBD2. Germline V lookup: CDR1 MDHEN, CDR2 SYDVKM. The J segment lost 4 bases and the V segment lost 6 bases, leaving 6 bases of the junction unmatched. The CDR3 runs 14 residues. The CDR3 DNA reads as TGTGCCAGCAGCCGGGGACTACATTACAATGAGCAGTTCTTC. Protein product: CASSRGLHYNEQFF.

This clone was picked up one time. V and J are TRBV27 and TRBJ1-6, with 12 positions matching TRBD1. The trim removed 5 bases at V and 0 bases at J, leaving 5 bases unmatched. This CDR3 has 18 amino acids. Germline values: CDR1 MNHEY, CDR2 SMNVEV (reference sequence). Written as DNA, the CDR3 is TGTGCCAGCAGTCCCGGGACAGGGGGCTTCTCCTATAATTCACCCCTCCACTTT. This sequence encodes CASSPGTGGFSYNSPLHF.

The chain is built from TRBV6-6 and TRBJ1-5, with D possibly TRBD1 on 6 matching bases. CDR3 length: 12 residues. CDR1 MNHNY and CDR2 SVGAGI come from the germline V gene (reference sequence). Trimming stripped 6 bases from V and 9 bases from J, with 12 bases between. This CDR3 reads CASSRTGRPQHF. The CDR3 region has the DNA TGTGCCAGCAGCAGAACAGGGCGGCCCCAGCATTTT.

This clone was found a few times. The CDR3 loop reads CASSRTGTDTDTQYF. CDR3 DNA sequence: TGTGCCAGCAGCAGAACCGGGACAGACACAGATACGCAGTATTTT. V is TRBV6-4 and J is TRBJ2-3, with 7 bases matching TRBD1. Germline V gene lookup returns CDR1 MRHNA and CDR2 SNTAGT. Unmatched junction bases numbered 8, after V lost 6 bases and J lost 2 bases. The CDR3 spans 15 residues.